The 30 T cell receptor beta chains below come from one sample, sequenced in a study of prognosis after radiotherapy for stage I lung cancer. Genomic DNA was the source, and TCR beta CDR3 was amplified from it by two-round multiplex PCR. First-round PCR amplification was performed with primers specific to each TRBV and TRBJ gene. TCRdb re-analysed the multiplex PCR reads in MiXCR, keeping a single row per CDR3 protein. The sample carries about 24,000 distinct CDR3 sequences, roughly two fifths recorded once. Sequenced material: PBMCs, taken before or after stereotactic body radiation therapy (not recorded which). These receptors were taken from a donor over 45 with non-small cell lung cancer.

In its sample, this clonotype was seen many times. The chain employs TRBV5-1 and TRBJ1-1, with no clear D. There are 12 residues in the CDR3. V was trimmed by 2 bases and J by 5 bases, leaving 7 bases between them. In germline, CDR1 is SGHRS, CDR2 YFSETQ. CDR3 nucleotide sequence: TGCGCCAGCAGCTTAACAGCGACTGAAGCTTTCTTT. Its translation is CASSLTATEAFF.

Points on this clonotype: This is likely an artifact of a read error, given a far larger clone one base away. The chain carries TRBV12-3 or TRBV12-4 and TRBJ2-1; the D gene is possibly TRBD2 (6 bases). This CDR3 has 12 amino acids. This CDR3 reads CASSFSSGEQSF. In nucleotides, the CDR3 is TGTGCCAGCAGCTTTAGTAGCGGTGAGCAGTCCTTC.

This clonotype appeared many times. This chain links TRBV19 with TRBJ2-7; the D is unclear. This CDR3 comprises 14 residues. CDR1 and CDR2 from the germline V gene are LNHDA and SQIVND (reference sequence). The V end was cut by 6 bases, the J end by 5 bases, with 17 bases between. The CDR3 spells CASSDPHSDNEQYF. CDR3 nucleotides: TGTGCCAGTAGCGACCCCCACAGCGACAACGAGCAGTACTTC.

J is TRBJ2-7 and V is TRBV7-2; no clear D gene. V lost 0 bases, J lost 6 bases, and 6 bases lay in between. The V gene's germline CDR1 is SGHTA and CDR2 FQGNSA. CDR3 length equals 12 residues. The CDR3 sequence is CASSLASTEQYF. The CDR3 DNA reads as TGTGCCAGCAGCTTAGCTAGTACCGAGCAGTACTTC.

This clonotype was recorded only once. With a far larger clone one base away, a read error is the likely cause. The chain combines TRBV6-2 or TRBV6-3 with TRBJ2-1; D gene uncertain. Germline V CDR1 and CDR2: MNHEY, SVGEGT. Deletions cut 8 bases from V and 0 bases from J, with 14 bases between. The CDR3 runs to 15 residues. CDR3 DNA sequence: TGTGCCAGCGCAAAGCAAGTAGGCTCCTACAATGAGCAGTTCTTC. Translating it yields CASAKQVGSYNEQFF.

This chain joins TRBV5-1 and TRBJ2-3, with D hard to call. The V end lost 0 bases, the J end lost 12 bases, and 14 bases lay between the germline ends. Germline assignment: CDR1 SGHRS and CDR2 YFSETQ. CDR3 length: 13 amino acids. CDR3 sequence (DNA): TGCGCCAGCAGCTTGGAGGGCCAAGAGACCCAGTATTTT. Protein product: CASSLEGQETQYF.

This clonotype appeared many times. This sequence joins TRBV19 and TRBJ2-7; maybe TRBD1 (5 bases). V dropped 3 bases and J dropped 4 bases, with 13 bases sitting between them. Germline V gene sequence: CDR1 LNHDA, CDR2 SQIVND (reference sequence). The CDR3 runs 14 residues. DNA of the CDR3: TGTGCCAGTAGTATCCCAGGGCCAGGGTACGAGCAGTACTTC. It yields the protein CASSIPGPGYEQYF. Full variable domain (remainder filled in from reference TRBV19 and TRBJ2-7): DGGITQSPKYLFRKEGQNVTLSCEQNLNHDAMYWYRQDPGQGLRLIYYSQIVNDFQKGDIAEGYSVSREKKESFPLTVTSAQKNPTAFYLCASSIPGPGYEQYFGPGTRLTVT.

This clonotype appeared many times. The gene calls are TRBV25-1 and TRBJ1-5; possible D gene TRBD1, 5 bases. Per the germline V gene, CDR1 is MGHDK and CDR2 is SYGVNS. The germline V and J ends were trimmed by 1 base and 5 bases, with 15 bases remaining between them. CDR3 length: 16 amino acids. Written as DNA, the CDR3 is TGTGCCAGCAGTGAATCTGGGAGGGGCCGGGATCAGCCCCAGCATTTT. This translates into CASSESGRGRDQPQHF.

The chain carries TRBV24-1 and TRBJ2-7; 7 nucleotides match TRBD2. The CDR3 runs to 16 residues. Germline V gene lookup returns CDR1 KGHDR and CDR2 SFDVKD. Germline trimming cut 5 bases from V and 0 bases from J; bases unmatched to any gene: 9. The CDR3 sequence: CATSGRTGGSSYEQYF. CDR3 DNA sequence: TGTGCCACCAGTGGACGGACGGGAGGCTCCTCCTACGAGCAGTACTTC.

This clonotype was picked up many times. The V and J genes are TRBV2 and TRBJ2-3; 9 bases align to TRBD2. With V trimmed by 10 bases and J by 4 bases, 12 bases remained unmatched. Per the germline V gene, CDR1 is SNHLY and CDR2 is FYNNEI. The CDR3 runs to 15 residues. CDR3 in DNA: TGTGCCACCCTCGAGGTAGCGGGAGTGTCAGATACGCAGTATTTT. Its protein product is CATLEVAGVSDTQYF.

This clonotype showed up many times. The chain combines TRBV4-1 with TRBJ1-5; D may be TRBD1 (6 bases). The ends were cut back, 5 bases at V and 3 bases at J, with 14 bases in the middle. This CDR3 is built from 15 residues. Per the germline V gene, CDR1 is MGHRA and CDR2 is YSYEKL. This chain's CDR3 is CASSGLDRNNQPQHF. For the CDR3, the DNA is TGCGCCAGCAGCGGGCTCGACAGGAACAATCAGCCCCAGCATTTT.

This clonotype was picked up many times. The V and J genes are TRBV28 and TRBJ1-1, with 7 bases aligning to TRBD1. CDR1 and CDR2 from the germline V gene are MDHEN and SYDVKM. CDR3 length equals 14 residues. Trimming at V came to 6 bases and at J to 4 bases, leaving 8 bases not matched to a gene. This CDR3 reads CASSPRTGLTEAFF. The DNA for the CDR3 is TGTGCCAGCAGCCCCCGGACAGGACTCACTGAAGCTTTCTTT.

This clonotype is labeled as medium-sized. DNA of the CDR3: TGTGCCAGCAGCGCGACTAGCGGGAGAACAAACGAGCAGTACTTC. Its protein product is CASSATSGRTNEQYF. This chain links TRBV9 with TRBJ2-7; 12 nucleotides line up with TRBD2. Germline V lookup: CDR1 SGDLS, CDR2 YYNGEE. V lost 3 bases, J lost 5 bases, and 6 bases stayed unmatched. CDR3 length equals 15 residues.

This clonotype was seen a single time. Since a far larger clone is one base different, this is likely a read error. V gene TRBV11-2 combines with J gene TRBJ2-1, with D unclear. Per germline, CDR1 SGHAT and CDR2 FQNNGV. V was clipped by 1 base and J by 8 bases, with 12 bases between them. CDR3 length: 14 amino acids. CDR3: CASSLVWFIDEQFF. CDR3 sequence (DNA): TGTGCCAGCAGCTTAGTATGGTTCATTGATGAGCAGTTCTTC.

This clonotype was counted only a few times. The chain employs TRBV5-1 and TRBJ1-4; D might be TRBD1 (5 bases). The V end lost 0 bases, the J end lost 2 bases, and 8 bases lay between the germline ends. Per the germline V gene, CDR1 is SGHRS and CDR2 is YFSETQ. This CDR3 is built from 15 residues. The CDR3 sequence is CASSLAGATNEKLFF. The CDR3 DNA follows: TGCGCCAGCAGCTTGGCCGGGGCCACTAATGAAAAACTGTTTTTT. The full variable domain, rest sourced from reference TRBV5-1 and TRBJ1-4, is KAGVTQTPRYLIKTRGQQVTLSCSPISGHRSVSWYQQTPGQGLQFLFEYFSETQRNKGNFPGRFSGRQFSNSRSEMNVSTLELGDSALYLCASSLAGATNEKLFFGSGTQLSVL.

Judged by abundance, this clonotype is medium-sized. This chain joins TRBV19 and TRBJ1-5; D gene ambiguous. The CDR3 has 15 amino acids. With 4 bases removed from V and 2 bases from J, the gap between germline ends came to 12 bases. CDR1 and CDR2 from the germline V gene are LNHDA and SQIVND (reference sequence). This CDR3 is CASSTPQGGNQPQHF. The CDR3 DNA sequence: TGTGCCAGTAGTACCCCCCAAGGAGGCAATCAGCCCCAGCATTTT.

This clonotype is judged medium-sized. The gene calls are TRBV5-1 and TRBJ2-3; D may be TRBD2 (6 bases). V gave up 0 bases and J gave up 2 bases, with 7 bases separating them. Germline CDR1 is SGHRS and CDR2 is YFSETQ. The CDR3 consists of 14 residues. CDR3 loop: CASSLGEVTDTQYF. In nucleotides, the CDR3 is TGCGCCAGCAGCTTGGGGGAGGTCACAGATACGCAGTATTTT.

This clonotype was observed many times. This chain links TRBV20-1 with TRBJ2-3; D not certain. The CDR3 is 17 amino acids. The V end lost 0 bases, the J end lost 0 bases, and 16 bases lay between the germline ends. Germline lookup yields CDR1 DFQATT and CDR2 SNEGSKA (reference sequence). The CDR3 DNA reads TGCAGTGCTAGAGATAAGGCTACCAGCTCTAGCACAGATACGCAGTATTTT. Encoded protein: CSARDKATSSSTDTQYF.

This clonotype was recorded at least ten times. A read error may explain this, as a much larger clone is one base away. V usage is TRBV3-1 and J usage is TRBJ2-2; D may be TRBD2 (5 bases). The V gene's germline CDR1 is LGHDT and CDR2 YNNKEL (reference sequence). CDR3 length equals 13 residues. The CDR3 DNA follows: TGTGCCAGCAGCCAAGATCCGAACGGGGAGCTGCTTTTT. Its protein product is CASSQDPNGELLF.

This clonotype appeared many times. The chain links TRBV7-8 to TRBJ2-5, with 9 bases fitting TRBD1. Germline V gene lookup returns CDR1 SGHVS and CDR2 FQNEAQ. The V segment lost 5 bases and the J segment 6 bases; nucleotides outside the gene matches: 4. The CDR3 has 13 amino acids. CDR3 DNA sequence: TGTGCCAGCAGCGGAGACAGGGGGAAGACCCAGTACTTC. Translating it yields CASSGDRGKTQYF. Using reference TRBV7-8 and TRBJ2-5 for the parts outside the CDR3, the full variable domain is GAGVSQSPRYKVAKRGQDVALRCDPISGHVSLFWYQQALGQGPEFLTYFQNEAQLDKSGLPSDRFFAERPEGSVSTLKIQRTQQEDSAVYLCASSGDRGKTQYFGPGTRLLVL.

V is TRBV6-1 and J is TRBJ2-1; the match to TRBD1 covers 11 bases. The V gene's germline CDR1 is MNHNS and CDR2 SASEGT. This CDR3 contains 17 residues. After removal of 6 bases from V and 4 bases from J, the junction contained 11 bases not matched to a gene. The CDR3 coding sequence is TGTGCCAGCAGATATTCCGGGACAGGGGGTCGGTACAATGAGCAGTTCTTC. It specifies CASRYSGTGGRYNEQFF.

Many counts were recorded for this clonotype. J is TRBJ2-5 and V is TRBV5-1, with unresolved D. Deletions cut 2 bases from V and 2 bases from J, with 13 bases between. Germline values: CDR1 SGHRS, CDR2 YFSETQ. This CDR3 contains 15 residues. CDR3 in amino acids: CASSLGRRKQETQYF. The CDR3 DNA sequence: TGCGCCAGCAGCTTAGGGCGACGGAAACAAGAGACCCAGTACTTC. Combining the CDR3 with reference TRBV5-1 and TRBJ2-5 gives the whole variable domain KAGVTQTPRYLIKTRGQQVTLSCSPISGHRSVSWYQQTPGQGLQFLFEYFSETQRNKGNFPGRFSGRQFSNSRSEMNVSTLELGDSALYLCASSLGRRKQETQYFGPGTRLLVL.

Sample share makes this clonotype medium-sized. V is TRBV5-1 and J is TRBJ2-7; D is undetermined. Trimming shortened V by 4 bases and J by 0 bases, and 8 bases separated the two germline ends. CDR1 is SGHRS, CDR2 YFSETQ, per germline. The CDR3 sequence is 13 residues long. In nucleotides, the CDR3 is TGCGCCAGCAGCCTCCGGGTCTCCTACGAGCAGTACTTC. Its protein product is CASSLRVSYEQYF.

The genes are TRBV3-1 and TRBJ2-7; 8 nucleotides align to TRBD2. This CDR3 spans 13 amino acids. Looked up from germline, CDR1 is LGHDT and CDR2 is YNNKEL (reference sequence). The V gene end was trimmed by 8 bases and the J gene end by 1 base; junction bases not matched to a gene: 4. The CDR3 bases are TGTGCCAGCCTGGGCGGGGGGTCCTACGAGCAGTACTTC. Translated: CASLGGGSYEQYF.

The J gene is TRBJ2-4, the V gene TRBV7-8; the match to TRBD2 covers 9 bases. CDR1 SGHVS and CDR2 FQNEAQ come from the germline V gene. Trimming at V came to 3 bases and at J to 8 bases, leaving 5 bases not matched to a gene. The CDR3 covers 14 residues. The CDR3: CASSLGSGSYIQYF. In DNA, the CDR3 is TGTGCCAGCAGCTTGGGTAGCGGGAGTTACATTCAGTACTTC.

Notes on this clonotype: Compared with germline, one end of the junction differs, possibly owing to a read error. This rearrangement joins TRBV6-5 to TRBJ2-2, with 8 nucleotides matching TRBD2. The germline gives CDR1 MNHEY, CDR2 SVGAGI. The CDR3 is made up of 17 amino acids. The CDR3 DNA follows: TGTGCCAGCAGTTCCGGACTAGCTGGAGATAAAACCGTGGAGCTGTTTTTT. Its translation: CASSSGLAGDKTVELFF.

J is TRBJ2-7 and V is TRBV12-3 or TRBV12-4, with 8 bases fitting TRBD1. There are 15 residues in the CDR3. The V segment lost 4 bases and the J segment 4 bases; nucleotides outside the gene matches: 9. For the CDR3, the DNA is TGTGCCAGCAGTTCCAGACAGGGGAGGAGGTACGAGCAGTACTTC. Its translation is CASSSRQGRRYEQYF.

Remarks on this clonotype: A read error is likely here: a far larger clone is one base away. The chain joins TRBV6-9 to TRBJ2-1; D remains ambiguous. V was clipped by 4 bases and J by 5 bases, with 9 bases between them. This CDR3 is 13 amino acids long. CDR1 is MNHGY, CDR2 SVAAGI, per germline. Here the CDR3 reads CASSFKGHNEQFF. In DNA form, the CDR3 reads TGTGCCAGCAGTTTCAAGGGCCACAATGAGCAGTTCTTC.

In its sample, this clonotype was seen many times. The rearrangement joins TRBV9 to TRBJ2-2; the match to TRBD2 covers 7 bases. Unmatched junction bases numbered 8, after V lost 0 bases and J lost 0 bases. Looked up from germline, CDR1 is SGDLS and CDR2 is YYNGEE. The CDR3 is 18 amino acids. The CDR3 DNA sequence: TGTGCCAGCAGCGTAGGTCTCGGGACTATTCCGAACACCGGGGAGCTGTTTTTT. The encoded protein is CASSVGLGTIPNTGELFF.

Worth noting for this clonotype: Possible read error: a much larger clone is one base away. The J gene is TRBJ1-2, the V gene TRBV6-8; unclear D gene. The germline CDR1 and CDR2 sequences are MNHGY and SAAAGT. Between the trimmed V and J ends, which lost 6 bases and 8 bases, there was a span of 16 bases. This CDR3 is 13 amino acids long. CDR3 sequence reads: CASSYRAPLGYTF. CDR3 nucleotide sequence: TGTGCCAGCAGCTACCGGGCACCCCTAGGCTACACCTTC.